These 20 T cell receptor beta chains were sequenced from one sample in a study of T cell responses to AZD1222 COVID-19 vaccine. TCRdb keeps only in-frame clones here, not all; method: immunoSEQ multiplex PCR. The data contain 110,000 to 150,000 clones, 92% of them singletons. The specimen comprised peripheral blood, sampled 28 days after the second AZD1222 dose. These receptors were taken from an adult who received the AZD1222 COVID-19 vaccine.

CDR3 DNA sequence: TGCGCCAGCAGCCAATGGGGACGTAACACTGAAGCTTTCTTT. This encodes CASSQWGRNTEAFF. The J gene is TRBJ1-1, the V gene TRBV4-3; D is perhaps TRBD1 (5 bases). CDR1 is LGHNA and CDR2 is YSLEER in the germline V gene. The CDR3 runs 14 residues. V lost 2 bases to trimming and J lost 2 bases, with 9 bases between them.

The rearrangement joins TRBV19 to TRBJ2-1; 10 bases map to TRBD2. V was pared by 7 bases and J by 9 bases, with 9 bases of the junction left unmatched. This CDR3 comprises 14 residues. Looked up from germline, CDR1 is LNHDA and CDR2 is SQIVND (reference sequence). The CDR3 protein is CASNRGLASGEQFF. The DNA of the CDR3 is TGTGCCAGTAACAGGGGACTAGCGTCAGGTGAGCAGTTCTTC.

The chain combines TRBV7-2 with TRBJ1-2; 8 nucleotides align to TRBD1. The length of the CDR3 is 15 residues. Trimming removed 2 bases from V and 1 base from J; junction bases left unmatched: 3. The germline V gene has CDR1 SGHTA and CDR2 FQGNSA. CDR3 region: CASSLQGANNYGYTF. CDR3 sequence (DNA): TGTGCCAGCAGCTTACAGGGGGCTAATAACTATGGCTACACCTTC.

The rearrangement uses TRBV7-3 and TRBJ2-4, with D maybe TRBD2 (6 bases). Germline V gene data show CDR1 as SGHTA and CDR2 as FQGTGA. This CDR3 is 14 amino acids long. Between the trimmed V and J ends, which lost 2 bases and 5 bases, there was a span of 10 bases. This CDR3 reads CASSLSGVENIQYF. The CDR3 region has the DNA TGTGCCAGCAGCTTATCGGGAGTGGAAAACATTCAGTACTTC.

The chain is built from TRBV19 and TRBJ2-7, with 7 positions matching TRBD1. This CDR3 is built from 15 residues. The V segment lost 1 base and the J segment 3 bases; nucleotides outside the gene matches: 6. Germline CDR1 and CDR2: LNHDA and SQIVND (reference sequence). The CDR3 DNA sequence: TGTGCCAGTAGTATAGCTTCACAGGGGTACTACGAGCAGTACTTC. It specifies CASSIASQGYYEQYF.

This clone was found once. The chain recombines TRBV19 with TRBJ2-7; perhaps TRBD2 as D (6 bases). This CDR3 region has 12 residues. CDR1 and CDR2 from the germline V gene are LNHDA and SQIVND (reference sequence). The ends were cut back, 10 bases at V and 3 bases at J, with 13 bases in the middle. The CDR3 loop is CATRRGRYEQYF. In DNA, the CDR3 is TGTGCCACCAGGCGGGGCCGCTACGAGCAGTACTTC.

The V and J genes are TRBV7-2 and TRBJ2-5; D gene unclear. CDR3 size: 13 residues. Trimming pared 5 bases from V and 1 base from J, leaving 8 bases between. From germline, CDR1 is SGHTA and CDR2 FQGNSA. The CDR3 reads CASSLQSQETQYF. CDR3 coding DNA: TGTGCCAGCAGCCTACAATCCCAAGAGACCCAGTACTTC. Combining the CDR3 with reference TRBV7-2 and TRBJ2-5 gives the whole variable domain GAGVSQSPSNKVTEKGKDVELRCDPISGHTALYWYRQSLGQGLEFLIYFQGNSAPDKSGLPSDRFSAERTGGSVSTLTIQRTQQEDSAVYLCASSLQSQETQYFGPGTRLLVL.

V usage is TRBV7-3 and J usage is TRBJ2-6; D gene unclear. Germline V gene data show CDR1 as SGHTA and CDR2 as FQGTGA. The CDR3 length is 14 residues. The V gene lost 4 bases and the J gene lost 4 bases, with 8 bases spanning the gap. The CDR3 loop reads CASSSFGGANVLTF. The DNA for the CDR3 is TGTGCCAGCAGCTCATTCGGCGGGGCCAACGTCCTGACTTTC. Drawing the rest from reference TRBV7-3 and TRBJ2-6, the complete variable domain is GAGVSQTPSNKVTEKGKYVELRCDPISGHTALYWYRQSLGQGPEFLIYFQGTGAADDSGLPNDRFFAVRPEGSVSTLKIQRTERGDSAVYLCASSSFGGANVLTFGAGSRLTVL.

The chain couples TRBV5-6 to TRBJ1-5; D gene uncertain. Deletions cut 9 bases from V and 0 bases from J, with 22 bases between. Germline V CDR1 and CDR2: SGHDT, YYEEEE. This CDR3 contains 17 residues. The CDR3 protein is CATTFGRWRDSNQPQHF. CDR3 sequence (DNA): TGTGCCACCACCTTTGGTCGGTGGCGGGATAGCAATCAGCCCCAGCATTTT.

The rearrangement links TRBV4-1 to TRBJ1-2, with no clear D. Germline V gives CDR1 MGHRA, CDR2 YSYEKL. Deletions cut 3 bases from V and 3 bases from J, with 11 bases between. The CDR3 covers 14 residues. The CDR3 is CASSQATADYGYTF. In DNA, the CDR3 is TGCGCCAGCAGCCAGGCCACAGCGGACTATGGCTACACCTTC.

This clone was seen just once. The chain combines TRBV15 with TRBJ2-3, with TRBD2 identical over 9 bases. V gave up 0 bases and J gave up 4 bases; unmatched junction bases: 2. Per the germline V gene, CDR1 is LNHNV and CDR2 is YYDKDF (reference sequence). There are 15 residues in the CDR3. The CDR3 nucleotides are TGTGCCACCAGCAGAGATGTAGCGGGAGCAGATACGCAGTATTTT. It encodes CATSRDVAGADTQYF.

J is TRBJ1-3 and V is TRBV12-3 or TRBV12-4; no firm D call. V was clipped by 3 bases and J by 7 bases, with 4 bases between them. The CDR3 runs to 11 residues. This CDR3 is CASSLGNTIYF. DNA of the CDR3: TGTGCCAGCAGTTTGGGGAACACCATATATTTT.

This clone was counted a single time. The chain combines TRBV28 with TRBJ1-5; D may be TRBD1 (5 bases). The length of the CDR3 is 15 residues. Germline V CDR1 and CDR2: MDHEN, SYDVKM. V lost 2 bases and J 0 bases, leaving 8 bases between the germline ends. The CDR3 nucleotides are TGTGCCAGCAGTTTAGGCAGGGATAGCAATCAGCCCCAGCATTTT. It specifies CASSLGRDSNQPQHF.

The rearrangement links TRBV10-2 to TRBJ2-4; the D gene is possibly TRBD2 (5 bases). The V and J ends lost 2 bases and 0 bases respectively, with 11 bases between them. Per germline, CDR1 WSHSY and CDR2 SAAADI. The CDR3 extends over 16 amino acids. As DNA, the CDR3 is TGCGCCAGCAGTGAGAGACCGACTATAGCCAAAAACATTCAGTACTTC. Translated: CASSERPTIAKNIQYF.

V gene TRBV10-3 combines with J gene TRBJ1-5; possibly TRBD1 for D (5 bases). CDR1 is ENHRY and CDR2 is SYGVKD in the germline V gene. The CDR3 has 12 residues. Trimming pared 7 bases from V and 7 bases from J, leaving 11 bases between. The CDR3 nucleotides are TGTGCCATCACCAGGGAAGCGCAGCCCCAGCATTTT. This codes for CAITREAQPQHF.

CDR3 residues: CATSIGRPGSGNTIYF. The CDR3 DNA follows: TGTGCCACCAGCATTGGAAGACCGGGCTCTGGAAACACCATATATTTT. The chain is built from TRBV15 and TRBJ1-3; D is unresolved. CDR1 is LNHNV, CDR2 YYDKDF, per germline (reference sequence). The CDR3 has 16 residues. V was shortened by 4 bases and J by 0 bases, with 13 bases between the two germline ends.

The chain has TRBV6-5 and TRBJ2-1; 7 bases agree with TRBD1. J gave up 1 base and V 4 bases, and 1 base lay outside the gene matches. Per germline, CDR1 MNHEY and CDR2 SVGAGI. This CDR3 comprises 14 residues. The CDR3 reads CASSWDRSYNEQFF. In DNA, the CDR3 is TGTGCCAGCAGTTGGGACAGATCCTACAATGAGCAGTTCTTC.

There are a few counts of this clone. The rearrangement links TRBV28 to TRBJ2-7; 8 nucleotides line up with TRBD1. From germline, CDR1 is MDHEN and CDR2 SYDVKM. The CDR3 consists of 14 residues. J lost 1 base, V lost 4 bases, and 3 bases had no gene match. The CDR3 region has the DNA TGTGCCAGCAGTTCTTGGACAGGGTCCTACGAGCAGTACTTC. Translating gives CASSSWTGSYEQYF. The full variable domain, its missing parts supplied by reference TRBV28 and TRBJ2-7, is DVKVTQSSRYLVKRTGEKVFLECVQDMDHENMFWYRQDPGLGLRLIYFSYDVKMKEKGDIPEGYSVSREKKERFSLILESASTNQTSMYLCASSSWTGSYEQYFGPGTRLTVT.

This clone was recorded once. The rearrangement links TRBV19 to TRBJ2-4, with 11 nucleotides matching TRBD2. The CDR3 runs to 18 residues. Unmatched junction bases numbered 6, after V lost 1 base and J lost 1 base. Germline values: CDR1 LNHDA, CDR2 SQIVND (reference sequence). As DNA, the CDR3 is TGTGCCAGTAGTATAGCCGCTGCTAGCGGGAGGGCCAAAAACATTCAGTACTTC. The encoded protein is CASSIAAASGRAKNIQYF.

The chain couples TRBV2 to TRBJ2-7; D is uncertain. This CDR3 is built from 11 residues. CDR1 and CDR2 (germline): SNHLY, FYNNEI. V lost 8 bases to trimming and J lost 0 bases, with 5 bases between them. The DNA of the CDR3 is TGTGCCAGCTTTAGCTCCTACGAGCAGTACTTC. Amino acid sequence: CASFSSYEQYF. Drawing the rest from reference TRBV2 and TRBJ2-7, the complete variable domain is EPEVTQTPSHQVTQMGQEVILRCVPISNHLYFYWYRQILGQKVEFLVSFYNNEISEKSEIFDDQFSVERPDGSNFTLKIRSTKLEDSAMYFCASFSSYEQYFGPGTRLTVT.